This T cell receptor beta chain originates from a study of PD-L1 blockade in urothelial cancer. On the study more broadly: Blood samples contained a median around 140,000 T cells.

Assay: immunoSEQ multiplex PCR; the TCRdb copy retains only in-frame clones and omits some. Seen here are around 33,000 clones, almost 85% observed once, and the top ten hold 3.5%. Locally advanced or metastatic urothelial carcinoma was present in patients. The V and J ends lost 0 bases and 8 bases respectively, with 6 bases between them. The CDR3 is 12 residues long. Germline CDR1 and CDR2: SGHDN and FVKESK. This specimen consisted of PBMCs, obtained around atezolizumab (anti-PD-L1) treatment. The rearrangement joins TRBV14 to TRBJ2-3, with TRBD2 as a possible D gene (5 bases). The clonotype comes from a man between 65 and 80 years old with urothelial cancer. For the CDR3, the DNA is TGTGCCAGCAGCCAAGATCGGGGTACGCAGTATTTT. Protein sequence: CASSQDRGTQYF.